This TCR beta chain appears in the sequencing data of a study of shared clonotypes between healthy human individuals. This clone showed up just once. Its antigen is as yet unknown. Findings and limits, study-wide: An expected dependence of interdonor clonotype sharing on sequencing depth was noted. The sharing of 4.5% to 5% of naive CD4 clonotypes was seen across a handful of donors. Compared with clonotypes that all four donors shared, non-shared clonotypes had lower generation probabilities. Incomplete sequencing of sorted subsets was indicated by rarefaction despite large depth.

Generated by immunoSEQ multiplex PCR, the TCRdb table keeps only in-frame clones and is missing some. The sample records some 2.4 million clones, approximately 93% being singletons. The sequence derives from a man younger than 30 in good health. Some clones in this sample may be carry-over from other donors' samples. Sequencing was performed on naive CD4+ T cells from PBMCs. The sample's subset: CD45RA+ positively selected.

CDR3 bases: TGTGCCAGCAGTGCTCAGGGGGCATGGGAGACCCAGTACTTC. This gives the protein CASSAQGAWETQYF. The chain links TRBV6-1 to TRBJ2-5, with 8 bases identical to TRBD1. This CDR3 has 14 residues. Per germline, CDR1 MNHNS and CDR2 SASEGT. With 4 bases clipped from V and 5 bases from J, the junction kept 6 bases outside the gene matches.